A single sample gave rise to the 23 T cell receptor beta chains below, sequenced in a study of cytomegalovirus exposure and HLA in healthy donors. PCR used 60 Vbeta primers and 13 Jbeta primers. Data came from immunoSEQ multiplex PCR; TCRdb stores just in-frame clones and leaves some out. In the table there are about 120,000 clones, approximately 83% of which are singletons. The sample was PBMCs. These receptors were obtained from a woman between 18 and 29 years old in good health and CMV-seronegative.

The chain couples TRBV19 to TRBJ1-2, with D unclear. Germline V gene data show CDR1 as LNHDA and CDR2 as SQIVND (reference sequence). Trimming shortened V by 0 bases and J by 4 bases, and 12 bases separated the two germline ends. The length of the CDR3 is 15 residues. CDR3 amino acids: CASSIDSSFLYGYTF. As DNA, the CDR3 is TGTGCCAGTAGTATAGATTCCTCCTTCCTCTATGGCTACACCTTC.

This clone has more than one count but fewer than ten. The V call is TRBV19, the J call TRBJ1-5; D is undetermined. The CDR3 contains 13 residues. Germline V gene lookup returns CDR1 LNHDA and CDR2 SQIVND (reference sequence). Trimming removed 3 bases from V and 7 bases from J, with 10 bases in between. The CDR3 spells CASSIGSEQPQHF. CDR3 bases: TGTGCCAGTAGTATCGGGTCTGAGCAGCCCCAGCATTTT.

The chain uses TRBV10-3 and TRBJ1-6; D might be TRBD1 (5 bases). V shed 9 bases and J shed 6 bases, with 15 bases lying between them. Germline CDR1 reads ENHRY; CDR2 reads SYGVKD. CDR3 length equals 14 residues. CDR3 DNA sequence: TGTGCCATTACCCCCGGGACTACTAATTCACCCCTCCACTTT. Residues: CAITPGTTNSPLHF.

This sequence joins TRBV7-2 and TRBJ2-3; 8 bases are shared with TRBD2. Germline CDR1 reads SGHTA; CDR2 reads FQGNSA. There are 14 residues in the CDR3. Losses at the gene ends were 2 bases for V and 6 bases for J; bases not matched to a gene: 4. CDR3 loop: CASSLRLASDTQYF. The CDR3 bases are TGTGCCAGCAGCTTAAGACTAGCGTCGGATACGCAGTATTTT. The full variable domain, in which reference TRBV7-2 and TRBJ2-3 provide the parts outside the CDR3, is GAGVSQSPSNKVTEKGKDVELRCDPISGHTALYWYRQSLGQGLEFLIYFQGNSAPDKSGLPSDRFSAERTGGSVSTLTIQRTQQEDSAVYLCASSLRLASDTQYFGPGTRLTVL.

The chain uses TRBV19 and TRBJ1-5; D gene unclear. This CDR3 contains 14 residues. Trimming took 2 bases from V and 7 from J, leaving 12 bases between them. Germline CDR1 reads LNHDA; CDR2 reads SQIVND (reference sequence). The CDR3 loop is CASSIQAPWQPQHF. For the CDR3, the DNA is TGTGCCAGTAGTATACAGGCCCCGTGGCAGCCCCAGCATTTT. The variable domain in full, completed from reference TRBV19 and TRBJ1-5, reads DGGITQSPKYLFRKEGQNVTLSCEQNLNHDAMYWYRQDPGQGLRLIYYSQIVNDFQKGDIAEGYSVSREKKESFPLTVTSAQKNPTAFYLCASSIQAPWQPQHFGDGTRLSIL.

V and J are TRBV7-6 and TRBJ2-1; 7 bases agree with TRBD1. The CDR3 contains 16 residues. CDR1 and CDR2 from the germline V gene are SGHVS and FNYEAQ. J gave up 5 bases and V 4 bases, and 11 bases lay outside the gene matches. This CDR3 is CASSSGTASFNNEQFF. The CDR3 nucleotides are TGTGCCAGCAGCTCCGGGACAGCCTCGTTTAACAATGAGCAGTTCTTC.

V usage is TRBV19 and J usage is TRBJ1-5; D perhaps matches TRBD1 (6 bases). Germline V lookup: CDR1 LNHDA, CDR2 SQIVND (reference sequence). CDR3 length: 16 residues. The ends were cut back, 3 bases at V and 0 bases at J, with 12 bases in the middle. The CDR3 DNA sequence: TGTGCCAGTAGTATTCTTGGGACATTTAGCAATCAGCCCCAGCATTTT. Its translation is CASSILGTFSNQPQHF.

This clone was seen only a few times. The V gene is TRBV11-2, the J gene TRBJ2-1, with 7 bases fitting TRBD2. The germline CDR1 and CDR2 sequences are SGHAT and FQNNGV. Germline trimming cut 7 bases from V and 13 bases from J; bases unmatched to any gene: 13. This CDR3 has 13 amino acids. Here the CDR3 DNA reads TGTGCCAGCAACCCAGGGAACCCGGGACTACAGTTCTTC. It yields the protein CASNPGNPGLQFF.

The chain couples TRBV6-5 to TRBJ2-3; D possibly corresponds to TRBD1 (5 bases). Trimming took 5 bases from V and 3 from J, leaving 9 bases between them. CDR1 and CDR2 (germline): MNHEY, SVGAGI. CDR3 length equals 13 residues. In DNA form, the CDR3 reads TGTGCCAGCAGTACTGCAGGGACAGATACGCAGTATTTT. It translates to CASSTAGTDTQYF.

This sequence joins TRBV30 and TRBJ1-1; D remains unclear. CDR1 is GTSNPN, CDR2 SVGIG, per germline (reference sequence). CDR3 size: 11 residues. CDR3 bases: TGTGCGTTCATACGCGTGATTGAAGCTTTCTTT. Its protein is CAFIRVIEAFF.

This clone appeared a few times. In DNA form, the CDR3 reads TGTGCCAGCAGTGACGTGACAGGGGGCGCAGATACGCAGTATTTT. It codes for CASSDVTGGADTQYF. This chain uses TRBV6-4 with TRBJ2-3; 10 bases are shared with TRBD1. V gave up 2 bases and J gave up 4 bases; unmatched junction bases: 3. CDR3 length: 15 residues. Germline V CDR1 and CDR2: MRHNA, SNTAGT.

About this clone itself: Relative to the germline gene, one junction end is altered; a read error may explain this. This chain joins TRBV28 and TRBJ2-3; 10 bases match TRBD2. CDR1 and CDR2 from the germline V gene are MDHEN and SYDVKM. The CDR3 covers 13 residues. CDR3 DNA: TGTGCCAGCAGTTCCTCAAGCGGGAGGGCCCCGTGTTTT. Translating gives CASSSSSGRAPCF.

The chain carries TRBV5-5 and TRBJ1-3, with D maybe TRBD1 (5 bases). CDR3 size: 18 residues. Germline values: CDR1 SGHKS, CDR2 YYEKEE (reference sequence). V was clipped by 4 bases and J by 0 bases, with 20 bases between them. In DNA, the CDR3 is TGTGCCAGCAGCCTCTGGCTTGTGACAGACGACTCTGGAAACACCATATATTTT. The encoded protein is CASSLWLVTDDSGNTIYF.

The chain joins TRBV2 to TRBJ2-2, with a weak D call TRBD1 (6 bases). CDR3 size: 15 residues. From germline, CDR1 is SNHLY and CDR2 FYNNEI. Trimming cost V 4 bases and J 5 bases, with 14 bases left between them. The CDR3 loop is CASSVQGSGTGELFF. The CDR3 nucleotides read TGTGCCAGCAGTGTACAGGGTTCGGGGACCGGGGAGCTGTTTTTT.

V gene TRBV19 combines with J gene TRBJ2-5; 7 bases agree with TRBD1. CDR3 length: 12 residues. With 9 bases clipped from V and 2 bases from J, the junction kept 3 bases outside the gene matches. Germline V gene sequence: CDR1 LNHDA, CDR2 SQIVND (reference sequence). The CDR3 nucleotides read TGTGCCAGCAGGGGGTTACAAGAGACCCAGTACTTC. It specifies CASRGLQETQYF.

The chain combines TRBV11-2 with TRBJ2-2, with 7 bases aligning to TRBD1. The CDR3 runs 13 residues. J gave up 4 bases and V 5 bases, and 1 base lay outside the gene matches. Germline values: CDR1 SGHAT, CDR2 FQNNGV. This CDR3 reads CASSPGGTGELFF. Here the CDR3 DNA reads TGTGCCAGCAGCCCAGGGGGCACCGGGGAGCTGTTTTTT.

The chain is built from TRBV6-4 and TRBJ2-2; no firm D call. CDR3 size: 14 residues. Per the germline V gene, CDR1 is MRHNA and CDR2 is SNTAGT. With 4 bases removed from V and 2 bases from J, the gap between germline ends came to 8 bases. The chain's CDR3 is CASSAQVNTGELFF. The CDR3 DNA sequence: TGTGCCAGCAGTGCTCAGGTTAACACCGGGGAGCTGTTTTTT.

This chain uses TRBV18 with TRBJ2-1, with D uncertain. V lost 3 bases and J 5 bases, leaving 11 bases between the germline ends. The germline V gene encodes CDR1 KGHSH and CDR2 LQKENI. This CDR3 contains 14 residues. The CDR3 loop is CASSPPSLHNEQFF. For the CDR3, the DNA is TGTGCCAGCTCACCCCCTTCCCTTCACAATGAGCAGTTCTTC. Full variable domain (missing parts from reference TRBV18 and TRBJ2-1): NAGVMQNPRHLVRRRGQEARLRCSPMKGHSHVYWYRQLPEEGLKFMVYLQKENIIDESGMPKERFSAEFPKEGPSILRIQQVVRGDSAAYFCASSPPSLHNEQFFGPGTRLTVL.

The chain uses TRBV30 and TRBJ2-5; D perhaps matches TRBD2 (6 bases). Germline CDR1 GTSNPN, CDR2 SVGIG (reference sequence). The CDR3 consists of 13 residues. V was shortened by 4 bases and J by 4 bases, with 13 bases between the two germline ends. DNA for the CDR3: TGTGCCTGGATTGCGGGGAACGGAGAGACCCAGTACTTC. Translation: CAWIAGNGETQYF.

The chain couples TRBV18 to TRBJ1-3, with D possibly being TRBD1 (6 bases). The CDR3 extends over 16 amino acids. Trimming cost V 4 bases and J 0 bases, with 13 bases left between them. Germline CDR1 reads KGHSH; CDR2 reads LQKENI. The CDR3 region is CASSLGQPGSGNTIYF. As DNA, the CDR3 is TGTGCCAGCTCACTTGGACAGCCCGGCTCTGGAAACACCATATATTTT. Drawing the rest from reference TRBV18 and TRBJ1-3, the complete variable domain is NAGVMQNPRHLVRRRGQEARLRCSPMKGHSHVYWYRQLPEEGLKFMVYLQKENIIDESGMPKERFSAEFPKEGPSILRIQQVVRGDSAAYFCASSLGQPGSGNTIYFGEGSWLTVV.

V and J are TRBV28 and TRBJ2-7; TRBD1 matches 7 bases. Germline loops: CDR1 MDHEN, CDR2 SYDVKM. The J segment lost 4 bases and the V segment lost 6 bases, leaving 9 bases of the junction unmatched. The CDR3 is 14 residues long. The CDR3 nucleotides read TGTGCCAGCAGCCCCTTCAACAGGGGATACGAGCAGTACTTC. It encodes CASSPFNRGYEQYF.

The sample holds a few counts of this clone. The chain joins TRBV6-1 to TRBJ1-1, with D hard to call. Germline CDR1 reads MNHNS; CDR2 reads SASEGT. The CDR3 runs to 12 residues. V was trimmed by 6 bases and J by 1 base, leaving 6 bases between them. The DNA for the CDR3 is TGTGCCAGCAGGACGGGGAACACTGAAGCTTTCTTT. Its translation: CASRTGNTEAFF.

The CDR3 loop is CASSDSWNTPQHF. The CDR3 region has the DNA TGTGCCAGTAGCGACAGTTGGAACACGCCCCAGCATTTT. The V and J genes are TRBV19 and TRBJ1-5, with D perhaps matching TRBD1 (5 bases). This CDR3 has 13 amino acids. The germline gives CDR1 LNHDA, CDR2 SQIVND (reference sequence). V was shortened by 6 bases and J by 9 bases, with 15 bases between the two germline ends.